These 21 T cell receptor beta chains originate from one sample sequenced in a study of blood T cell repertoires in COVID-19. Measured with immunoSEQ multiplex PCR; TCRdb has only the in-frame clones, and not every one. This table holds roughly 70,000 clones, under 95% found once. The sample comprised peripheral blood. Source of these receptors: a human donor in a cohort sampled during active COVID-19.

The chain links TRBV5-6 to TRBJ1-4, with TRBD1 as a possible D gene (6 bases). CDR3 length: 16 amino acids. CDR1 SGHDT and CDR2 YYEEEE come from the germline V gene. Trimming pared 4 bases from V and 5 bases from J, leaving 18 bases between. This chain's CDR3 is CASSNRVLGTNEKLFF. CDR3 bases: TGTGCCAGCAGCAACAGGGTCCTGGGGACAAATGAAAAACTGTTTTTT.

The chain couples TRBV6-5 to TRBJ1-1, with D perhaps matching TRBD1 (5 bases). The germline V gene encodes CDR1 MNHEY and CDR2 SVGAGI. Trimming left V 4 bases short and J 3 bases short, with 9 bases between. There are 13 residues in the CDR3. The CDR3 sequence: CASSWGRDTEAFF. CDR3 in DNA: TGTGCCAGCAGTTGGGGGAGGGACACTGAAGCTTTCTTT.

CDR3 sequence: CASSIGGGPSYEQYF. In DNA, the CDR3 is TGTGCCAGTAGTATAGGCGGGGGGCCGTCCTACGAGCAGTACTTC. This chain uses TRBV19 with TRBJ2-7; 8 bases map to TRBD2. This CDR3 has 15 amino acids. Looked up from germline, CDR1 is LNHDA and CDR2 is SQIVND (reference sequence). V shed 1 base and J 1 base; nucleotides not matched to a gene: 3.

DNA of the CDR3: TGTGCCAGCGGCGGCGCACTGAACACTGAAGCTTTCTTT. Protein sequence: CASGGALNTEAFF. The chain is built from TRBV2 and TRBJ1-1; D ambiguous. In germline, CDR1 is SNHLY, CDR2 FYNNEI. V was shortened by 8 bases and J by 0 bases, with 10 bases between the two germline ends. This CDR3 has 13 amino acids.

V and J are TRBV19 and TRBJ1-2, with D maybe TRBD1 (6 bases). The ends were cut back, 4 bases at V and 6 bases at J, with 24 bases in the middle. This CDR3 contains 17 residues. CDR1 and CDR2 from the germline V gene are LNHDA and SQIVND (reference sequence). The chain's CDR3 is CASSSLLGQSAFHGYTF. DNA for the CDR3: TGTGCCAGTAGTAGCCTTTTGGGACAATCGGCCTTCCATGGCTACACCTTC.

CDR3 nucleotide sequence: TGTGCCAGCAGTTACAGGTTCAACTCCTACGAGCAGTACTTC. Protein product: CASSYRFNSYEQYF. The chain has TRBV27 and TRBJ2-7, with a possible D match to TRBD1 (5 bases). Germline V CDR1 and CDR2: MNHEY, SMNVEV (reference sequence). CDR3 length: 14 residues. V lost 4 bases and J lost 0, with 10 bases in between.

The chain recombines TRBV28 with TRBJ1-1, with 8 bases identical to TRBD1. The CDR3 runs to 18 residues. Germline-derived CDR1 and CDR2 are MDHEN and SYDVKM. V shed 7 bases and J 0 bases; nucleotides not matched to a gene: 16. The CDR3 nucleotides read TGTGCCAGCACTTTTATCGGTTGGACAGGGAGGGTGAACACTGAAGCTTTCTTT. As protein: CASTFIGWTGRVNTEAFF.

The V call is TRBV2, the J call TRBJ2-6; D might be TRBD2 (5 bases). The CDR3 runs 15 residues. Germline V gene lookup returns CDR1 SNHLY and CDR2 FYNNEI. V lost 3 bases and J lost 4, with 10 bases in between. CDR3 DNA: TGTGCCAGCAGTGACACGGCGGGCGGGGCCAACGTCCTGACTTTC. This sequence encodes CASSDTAGGANVLTF.

The rearrangement uses TRBV27 and TRBJ1-2; D might be TRBD1 (5 bases). V was trimmed by 2 bases and J by 5 bases, leaving 9 bases between them. The length of the CDR3 is 13 residues. CDR1 is MNHEY, CDR2 SMNVEV, per germline (reference sequence). The CDR3, as DNA: TGTGCCAGCAGTTTAGGGCAGGGTTATGGCTACACCTTC. This encodes CASSLGQGYGYTF.

CDR3 residues: CASSVDRGLSSPLHF. The DNA of the CDR3 is TGCGCCAGCAGCGTGGACAGGGGGCTAAGTTCACCCCTCCACTTT. This chain links TRBV4-1 with TRBJ1-6; 11 positions agree with TRBD1. This CDR3 is 15 amino acids long. With V trimmed by 5 bases and J by 9 bases, 6 bases remained unmatched. Germline lookup yields CDR1 MGHRA and CDR2 YSYEKL.

The rearrangement links TRBV2 to TRBJ2-7; D is perhaps TRBD2 (6 bases). The V gene lost 3 bases and the J gene lost 12 bases, with 15 bases spanning the gap. The CDR3 has 12 residues. In germline, CDR1 is SNHLY, CDR2 FYNNEI. The CDR3 nucleotides are TGTGCCAGCAGTGAGTACGGGAGCAGCCGGTACTTC. It encodes CASSEYGSSRYF. Filled out from reference TRBV2 and TRBJ2-7, the complete variable domain reads EPEVTQTPSHQVTQMGQEVILRCVPISNHLYFYWYRQILGQKVEFLVSFYNNEISEKSEIFDDQFSVERPDGSNFTLKIRSTKLEDSAMYFCASSEYGSSRYFGPGTRLTVT.

The chain is built from TRBV6-2 or TRBV6-3 and TRBJ2-2; a weak D match, TRBD1 (5 bases). The CDR3 runs to 15 residues. V was trimmed by 4 bases and J by 4 bases, leaving 13 bases between them. From germline, CDR1 is MNHEY and CDR2 SVGEGT. CDR3 DNA: TGTGCCAGCAGTTCACGACCAGGGATCACCGGGGAGCTGTTTTTT. Translated, it gives CASSSRPGITGELFF.

V gene TRBV6-4 combines with J gene TRBJ2-6; TRBD2 is a possible D gene (6 bases). The germline V gene encodes CDR1 MRHNA and CDR2 SNTAGT. Trimming took off 4 bases at V and 0 bases at J, with 10 bases between the two ends. The CDR3 consists of 16 residues. Here the CDR3 reads CASSGDGSSGANVLTF. DNA of the CDR3: TGTGCCAGCAGTGGGGACGGGAGCTCTGGGGCCAACGTCCTGACTTTC.

The CDR3 reads CASKTGEWGTEAFF. The CDR3 DNA is TGTGCCAGTAAGACAGGGGAATGGGGGACTGAAGCTTTCTTT. V is TRBV19 and J is TRBJ1-1, with 8 bases fitting TRBD1. The CDR3 consists of 14 residues. The V and J ends lost 7 bases and 5 bases, in that order; junction bases with no gene match: 9. The V gene's germline CDR1 is LNHDA and CDR2 SQIVND (reference sequence).

The genes are TRBV6-5 and TRBJ1-4, with 9 bases that match TRBD1. V was clipped by 6 bases and J by 12 bases; unmatched bases: 11. This CDR3 is built from 14 residues. Germline values: CDR1 MNHEY, CDR2 SVGAGI. The CDR3 here is CASRAGTGLGELFF. The CDR3 DNA is TGTGCCAGCAGAGCCGGGACAGGGCTCGGCGAACTGTTTTTT.

The V and J genes are TRBV5-1 and TRBJ2-5, with 11 nucleotides matching TRBD1. The ends lost 4 bases at V and 4 bases at J; junction bases unmatched: 6. Germline V gene sequence: CDR1 SGHRS, CDR2 YFSETQ. This CDR3 has 15 amino acids. CDR3 DNA: TGCGCCAGCAGCGGTCGGACAGGGGGCTTAGAGACCCAGTACTTC. Translated, it gives CASSGRTGGLETQYF.

The chain combines TRBV19 with TRBJ1-5; a weak D match, TRBD1 (6 bases). This CDR3 has 13 amino acids. Germline V lookup: CDR1 LNHDA, CDR2 SQIVND (reference sequence). With 8 bases removed from V and 0 bases from J, the gap between germline ends came to 8 bases. CDR3 region: CASGGYSNQPQHF. For the CDR3, the DNA is TGTGCCAGTGGGGGCTATAGCAATCAGCCCCAGCATTTT.

This chain joins TRBV28 and TRBJ1-6, with D tentatively TRBD1 (6 bases). The CDR3 runs 15 residues. The germline V gene has CDR1 MDHEN and CDR2 SYDVKM. V was trimmed by 6 bases and J by 9 bases, leaving 18 bases between them. The CDR3 DNA sequence: TGTGCCAGCAGACCCCGGGGGGCGTCGGTTTCACCCCTCCACTTT. Protein product: CASRPRGASVSPLHF.

The chain's CDR3 is CSVGETYEQYF. As DNA, the CDR3 is TGCAGCGTTGGGGAGACCTACGAGCAGTACTTC. This sequence joins TRBV29-1 and TRBJ2-7; possibly TRBD2 for D (5 bases). This CDR3 contains 11 residues. Trimming stripped 4 bases from V and 2 bases from J, with 6 bases between. Per the germline V gene, CDR1 is SQVTM and CDR2 is ANQGSEA.

The sample holds one count of this clone. This chain joins TRBV5-8 and TRBJ1-6; D may be TRBD1 (5 bases). From germline, CDR1 is SGHTS and CDR2 YDEGEE. The ends were cut back, 6 bases at V and 3 bases at J, with 10 bases in the middle. The CDR3 has 14 residues. CDR3 amino acids: CASMGLSYNSPLHF. The CDR3 DNA reads as TGTGCCAGCATGGGGCTTAGCTATAATTCACCCCTCCACTTT.

This sequence joins TRBV24-1 and TRBJ1-3; possibly TRBD1 for D (5 bases). The CDR3 has 16 amino acids. The germline CDR1 and CDR2 sequences are KGHDR and SFDVKD. The V and J ends lost 1 base and 0 bases respectively, with 9 bases between them. CDR3 sequence: CATSDLRQPSGNTIYF. The CDR3 coding sequence is TGTGCCACCAGTGATTTACGACAGCCCTCTGGAAACACCATATATTTT.